The present TCR beta chain was sequenced within a study of blood T cell repertoires in COVID-19. Study-level information: Samples of COVID-19 (acute and convalescent) were obtained from the United States, Italy and Spain. The analysed material was cDNA or gDNA that came from T cells, B-cell-depleted T cells, or PBMCs.

The CDR3 sequence is 13 residues long. Germline CDR1 is MNHEY and CDR2 is SMNVEV (reference sequence). Trimming removed 6 bases from V and 6 bases from J, with 13 bases in between. Profiled with immunoSEQ multiplex PCR; TCRdb holds only in-frame clones, not every one. The sample includes about 320,000 clones, 80% to 90% of them seen just once. The chain has TRBV27 and TRBJ2-3, with D possibly being TRBD2 (6 bases). This TCR came from a woman between 45 and 65 years old with acute or convalescent COVID-19. The specimen was peripheral blood. The CDR3 loop reads CASREGISDTQYF. For the CDR3, the DNA is TGTGCCAGCAGGGAGGGGATTAGTGATACGCAGTATTTT.